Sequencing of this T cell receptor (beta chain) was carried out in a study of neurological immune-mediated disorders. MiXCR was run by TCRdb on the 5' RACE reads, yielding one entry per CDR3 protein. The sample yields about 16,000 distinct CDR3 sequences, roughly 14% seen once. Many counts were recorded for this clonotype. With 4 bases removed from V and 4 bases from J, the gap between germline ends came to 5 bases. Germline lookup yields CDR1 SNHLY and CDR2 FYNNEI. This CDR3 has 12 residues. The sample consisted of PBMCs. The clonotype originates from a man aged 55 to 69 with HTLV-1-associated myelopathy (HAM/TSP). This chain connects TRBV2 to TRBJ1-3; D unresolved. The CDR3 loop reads CASSASGNTIYF. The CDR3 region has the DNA TGTGCCAGCAGTGCATCGGGAAACACCATATATTTT. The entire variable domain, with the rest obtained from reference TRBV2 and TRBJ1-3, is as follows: EPEVTQTPSHQVTQMGQEVILRCVPISNHLYFYWYRQILGQKVEFLVSFYNNEISEKSEIFDDQFSVERPDGSNFTLKIRSTKLEDSAMYFCASSASGNTIYFGEGSWLTVV.